Listed here are 26 T cell receptor beta chains from one sample, sequenced in a study of low-dose radiotherapy and immunotherapy resistance in tumors. Time point indicated: before trial treatment. Alpha and beta chains were covered, as first-strand cDNA relied on TRAV- and TRBV-specific primers. The PCR that amplified TCRs ran for approximately 18 cycles, relying on a constant-region primer and a V-primer adapter. TCRdb re-called the reads with MiXCR, one entry per CDR3 protein. The sample comprises around 76,000 distinct CDR3 sequences, 31% of which are singletons, and over 8.5% rests with the top ten. The sequencing used PBMCs, collected before treatment. The receptors were sampled from a female donor with ovarian cancer.

The chain is built from TRBV28 and TRBJ2-3; 10 bases are a match to TRBD2. The CDR3 is 13 amino acids. CDR1 is MDHEN, CDR2 SYDVKM, per germline. The J segment lost 1 base and the V segment lost 10 bases, leaving 2 bases of the junction unmatched. The DNA for the CDR3 is TGTGCCATCGGGACTAGCGGCACAGATACGCAGTATTTT. Translation: CAIGTSGTDTQYF.

The sample holds many counts of this clonotype. The chain uses TRBV11-2 and TRBJ2-7; TRBD1 matches at 7 bases. The CDR3 is 17 residues long. V lost 4 bases to trimming and J lost 1 base; unmatched junction nucleotides: 13. Germline values: CDR1 SGHAT, CDR2 FQNNGV. CDR3 region: CASSSSALARGSYEQYF. The CDR3 DNA sequence: TGTGCCAGCAGCTCCTCCGCTTTAGCCAGGGGGTCCTACGAGCAGTACTTC.

This chain links TRBV28 with TRBJ1-1; D possibly corresponds to TRBD1 (5 bases). With 5 bases removed from V and 1 base from J, the gap between germline ends came to 17 bases. This CDR3 spans 16 amino acids. Germline V gene lookup returns CDR1 MDHEN and CDR2 SYDVKM. This chain's CDR3 is CASSPMGRQKNTEAFF. CDR3 coding DNA: TGTGCCAGCAGTCCCATGGGACGGCAGAAGAACACTGAAGCTTTCTTT.

This clonotype has a handful of counts. The rearrangement uses TRBV18 and TRBJ2-1, with TRBD1 identical over 7 bases. V shed 3 bases and J 7 bases; nucleotides not matched to a gene: 6. This CDR3 is 14 amino acids long. Germline CDR1 KGHSH, CDR2 LQKENI. CDR3 residues: CASSPGTEKNEQFF. In DNA, the CDR3 is TGTGCCAGCTCACCCGGGACAGAAAAAAATGAGCAGTTCTTC.

To note about this clonotype: A far bigger clonotype differs at one base, so this is likely a read error. The CDR3 DNA follows: TGTGCCAGCACACCCGTAGGGAGACAGGTATACGAGCAGTTCTTC. This encodes CASTPVGRQVYEQFF. The rearrangement joins TRBV28 to TRBJ2-1; D possibly corresponds to TRBD1 (6 bases). Germline CDR1 is MDHEN and CDR2 is SYDVKM. Trimming took 7 bases from V and 10 from J, leaving 23 bases between them. This CDR3 spans 15 amino acids. Filled out from reference TRBV28 and TRBJ2-1, the complete variable domain reads DVKVTQSSRYLVKRTGEKVFLECVQDMDHENMFWYRQDPGLGLRLIYFSYDVKMKEKGDIPEGYSVSREKKERFSLILESASTNQTSMYLCASTPVGRQVYEQFFGPGTRLTVL.

The chain combines TRBV5-4 with TRBJ2-5; D gene uncertain. The CDR3 is made up of 14 amino acids. The V gene's germline CDR1 is SGHNT and CDR2 YYREEE (reference sequence). The V and J ends lost 1 base and 4 bases respectively, with 11 bases between them. The DNA for the CDR3 is TGTGCCAGCAGCTTGAATAGGGCTCCAGAGACCCAGTACTTC. It specifies CASSLNRAPETQYF.

This clonotype was seen ten or more times. The chain joins TRBV14 to TRBJ2-3; D is ambiguous. Trimming shortened V by 3 bases and J by 6 bases, and 10 bases separated the two germline ends. Germline V gene lookup returns CDR1 SGHDN and CDR2 FVKESK. The CDR3 is made up of 13 amino acids. CDR3: CASSQDGPDTQYF. CDR3 DNA sequence: TGTGCCAGCAGCCAGGACGGGCCCGATACGCAGTATTTT.

At least ten counts were recorded for this clonotype. The rearrangement links TRBV7-2 to TRBJ2-2; D gene uncertain. Trimming cost V 2 bases and J 6 bases, with 7 bases left between them. Germline CDR1 SGHTA, CDR2 FQGNSA. The CDR3 length is 13 residues. CDR3 region: CASSLFTAGELFF. DNA of the CDR3: TGTGCCAGCAGCTTATTTACTGCCGGGGAGCTGTTTTTT.

This clonotype was seen only a few times. The V call is TRBV6-1, the J call TRBJ1-1; no reliable D call. This CDR3 region has 15 residues. CDR1 and CDR2 (germline): MNHNS, SASEGT. V was cut by 1 base and J by 5 bases, with 14 bases left in between. The CDR3 here is CASSEDIMDGTEAFF. CDR3 in DNA: TGTGCCAGCAGTGAAGACATTATGGACGGGACTGAAGCTTTCTTT.

The V gene is TRBV5-5, the J gene TRBJ1-4; D is perhaps TRBD1 (5 bases). The germline V gene encodes CDR1 SGHKS and CDR2 YYEKEE (reference sequence). V was clipped by 3 bases and J by 0 bases, with 12 bases between them. The CDR3 is 16 residues long. The CDR3 nucleotides are TGTGCCAGCAGCTGGGACTTGGCAGCAACTAATGAAAAACTGTTTTTT. It specifies CASSWDLAATNEKLFF.

The chain has TRBV21-1 and TRBJ1-1; the tabulated D call, TRBD1, remains unverified against the DNA. TRBV21-1 is listed as a pseudogene. The CDR3 contains 17 residues. CDR3 in amino acids: CASSKEARDSKYTEAFF. CDR3 nucleotides: TGTGCCAGCAGCAAAGAAGCTAGAGACAGCAAGTACACTGAAGCTTTCTTT.

The table lists this clonotype with many counts. This chain connects TRBV7-9 to TRBJ2-4; the D is unclear. V gave up 4 bases and J gave up 8 bases, with 6 bases separating them. Germline V gene sequence: CDR1 SEHNR, CDR2 FQNEAQ (reference sequence). The CDR3 is 11 amino acids. CDR3 loop: CASSSYDIQYF. The DNA for the CDR3 is TGTGCCAGCAGCTCCTATGACATTCAGTACTTC.

This clonotype was seen at least ten times. The chain recombines TRBV7-2 with TRBJ1-5; TRBD1 is a possible D gene (6 bases). Germline CDR1 is SGHTA and CDR2 is FQGNSA. This CDR3 comprises 15 residues. V was clipped by 5 bases and J by 7 bases, with 18 bases between them. CDR3 sequence reads: CASSPPGGAWQPQHF. The CDR3 DNA is TGTGCCAGCAGCCCCCCGGGGGGCGCATGGCAGCCCCAGCATTTT.

V is TRBV28 and J is TRBJ1-2; tentative D call: TRBD1 (6 bases). The CDR3 runs to 16 residues. Germline lookup yields CDR1 MDHEN and CDR2 SYDVKM. The ends were cut back, 6 bases at V and 2 bases at J, with 19 bases in the middle. The CDR3: CASSLTQGGGNYGYTF. DNA for the CDR3: TGTGCCAGCAGCCTAACCCAAGGGGGGGGAAACTATGGCTACACCTTC.

This clonotype was recorded many times. The rearrangement uses TRBV18 and TRBJ2-6; TRBD1 or TRBD2 may be the D gene (5 bases each). This CDR3 is built from 17 residues. The ends were cut back, 5 bases at V and 1 base at J, with 15 bases in the middle. The germline gives CDR1 KGHSH, CDR2 LQKENI. The CDR3 sequence is CASSGGSGRSGANVLTF. DNA of the CDR3: TGTGCCAGCTCAGGGGGTTCAGGGAGATCTGGGGCCAACGTCCTGACTTTC.

This clonotype was detected ten times or more. The chain combines TRBV20-1 with TRBJ1-1; perhaps TRBD1 as D (5 bases). Germline V CDR1 and CDR2: DFQATT, SNEGSKA (reference sequence). V lost 5 bases to trimming and J lost 7 bases, with 17 bases between them. The CDR3 has 13 residues. The CDR3: CSAERESGLEAFF. The CDR3 DNA sequence: TGCAGTGCTGAAAGGGAATCGGGACTTGAAGCTTTCTTT.

This clonotype showed up just a few times. The CDR3 sequence: CASSLDVWGGTDTQYF. The CDR3 DNA reads as TGTGCCAGCAGCTTGGATGTTTGGGGTGGCACAGATACGCAGTATTTT. The rearrangement uses TRBV5-5 and TRBJ2-3; D unresolved. The CDR3 is made up of 16 amino acids. V lost 0 bases and J 1 base, leaving 12 bases between the germline ends. CDR1 SGHKS and CDR2 YYEKEE come from the germline V gene (reference sequence). The variable domain in full, completed from reference TRBV5-5 and TRBJ2-3, reads DAGVTQSPTHLIKTRGQQVTLRCSPISGHKSVSWYQQVLGQGPQFIFQYYEKEERGRGNFPDRFSARQFPNYSSELNVNALLLGDSALYLCASSLDVWGGTDTQYFGPGTRLTVL.

This sequence joins TRBV23-1 and TRBJ1-5; maybe TRBD1 (5 bases). TRBV23-1 belongs to the ORF category, with a function that is uncertain. There are 15 residues in the CDR3. Deletions cut 7 bases from V and 7 bases from J, with 20 bases between. The CDR3 nucleotides read TGCGCCAGCACCTCTCCCAGGGAGGTTCGGCAGCCCCAGCATTTT. Translating gives CASTSPREVRQPQHF.

In this sample, this clonotype turned up many times. The chain has TRBV7-2 and TRBJ2-7; 11 bases are shared with TRBD1. Trimming cost V 5 bases and J 3 bases; bases outside gene matches: 12. This CDR3 contains 17 residues. Germline V CDR1 and CDR2: SGHTA, FQGNSA. CDR3: CASSRPGTGGRNYEQYF. The CDR3 bases are TGTGCCAGCAGCCGTCCCGGGACAGGGGGTCGGAACTACGAGCAGTACTTC.

A word on this clonotype: This sequence is one base from a far larger clone and is likely a read error. The CDR3 sequence is CASSTGLAGANYNEQYF. The CDR3 nucleotides are TGTGCCAGCAGCACAGGACTAGCGGGAGCGAACTACAATGAGCAGTACTTC. This sequence joins TRBV11-2 and TRBJ2-7; 13 bases map to TRBD2. J was trimmed by 7 bases and V by 5 bases; bases with no gene match: 14. Germline V gene sequence: CDR1 SGHAT, CDR2 FQNNGV. This CDR3 has 17 residues. Together with reference TRBV11-2 and TRBJ2-7, the CDR3 gives the full variable domain: EAGVAQSPRYKIIEKRQSVAFWCNPISGHATLYWYQQILGQGPKLLIQFQNNGVVDDSQLPKDRFSAERLKGVDSTLKIQPAKLEDSAVYLCASSTGLAGANYNEQYFGPGTRLTVT.

Only one count was recorded for this clonotype. A far larger clone is just one base off, so this is likely a read error. The V call is TRBV6-5, the J call TRBJ2-7; D is unresolved. The germline gives CDR1 MNHEY, CDR2 SVGAGI. This CDR3 contains 11 residues. The CDR3 nucleotides read TGTGCCTGCAGGACCTCCTACGAGCAGTACTTC. Residues: CACRTSYEQYF.

This clonotype showed up just a few times. The J gene is TRBJ2-6, the V gene TRBV5-1, with D perhaps TRBD1 or TRBD2 (5 bases each). This CDR3 contains 18 residues. From germline, CDR1 is SGHRS and CDR2 YFSETQ. V was trimmed by 1 base and J by 1 base, leaving 15 bases between them. In nucleotides, the CDR3 is TGCGCCAGCAGCTTGAAGCAGGGTGAGGGTTCTGGGGCCAACGTCCTGACTTTC. This gives the protein CASSLKQGEGSGANVLTF.

This clonotype showed up just a few times. The chain links TRBV20-1 to TRBJ2-1; 7 bases line up with TRBD1. CDR1 and CDR2 (germline): DFQATT, SNEGSKA (reference sequence). The CDR3 runs to 13 residues. V trimming: 5 bases; J trimming: 3 bases; junction bases outside the gene matches: 4. The CDR3 protein is CSAGWDSYNEQFF. The DNA of the CDR3 is TGCAGTGCTGGATGGGACAGCTACAATGAGCAGTTCTTC.

This clonotype showed up many times. This rearrangement joins TRBV28 to TRBJ2-3; 7 bases line up with TRBD2. The V gene end was trimmed by 4 bases and the J gene end by 0 bases; junction bases not matched to a gene: 1. This CDR3 is 14 amino acids long. Germline V gives CDR1 MDHEN, CDR2 SYDVKM. Here the CDR3 reads CASSSAGSTDTQYF. CDR3 in DNA: TGTGCCAGCAGTTCAGCGGGGAGCACAGATACGCAGTATTTT.

Ten or more counts support this clonotype. This rearrangement joins TRBV19 to TRBJ2-6; TRBD1 agrees at 11 bases. The CDR3 has 18 amino acids. Looked up from germline, CDR1 is LNHDA and CDR2 is SQIVND (reference sequence). V dropped 7 bases and J dropped 0; count of bases not matched to a gene: 8. CDR3 region: CASKDGGTGGSGANVLTF. CDR3 nucleotides: TGTGCCAGTAAAGATGGCGGGACAGGGGGCTCTGGGGCCAACGTCCTGACTTTC.

This clonotype showed up many times. This rearrangement joins TRBV14 to TRBJ2-1, with D tentatively TRBD2 (6 bases). The CDR3 totals 13 residues. V lost 6 bases and J lost 9, with 15 bases in between. CDR1 and CDR2 (germline): SGHDN, FVKESK. CDR3: CASSPRAGGEQFF. CDR3 DNA: TGTGCCAGCAGTCCTAGGGCCGGGGGTGAGCAGTTCTTC.